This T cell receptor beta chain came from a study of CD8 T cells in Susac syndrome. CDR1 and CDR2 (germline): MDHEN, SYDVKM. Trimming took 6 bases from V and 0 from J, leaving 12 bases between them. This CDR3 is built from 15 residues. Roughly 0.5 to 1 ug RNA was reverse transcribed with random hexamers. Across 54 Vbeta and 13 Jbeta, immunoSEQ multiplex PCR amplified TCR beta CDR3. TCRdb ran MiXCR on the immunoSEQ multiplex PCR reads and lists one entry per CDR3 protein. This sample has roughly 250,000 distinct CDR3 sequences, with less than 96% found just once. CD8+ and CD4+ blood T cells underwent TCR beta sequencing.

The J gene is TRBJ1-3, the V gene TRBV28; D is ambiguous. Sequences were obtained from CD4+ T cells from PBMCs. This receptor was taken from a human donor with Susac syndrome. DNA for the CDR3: TGTGCCAGCAGGCCAACAGCATACTCTGGAAACACCATATATTTT. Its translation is CASRPTAYSGNTIYF.